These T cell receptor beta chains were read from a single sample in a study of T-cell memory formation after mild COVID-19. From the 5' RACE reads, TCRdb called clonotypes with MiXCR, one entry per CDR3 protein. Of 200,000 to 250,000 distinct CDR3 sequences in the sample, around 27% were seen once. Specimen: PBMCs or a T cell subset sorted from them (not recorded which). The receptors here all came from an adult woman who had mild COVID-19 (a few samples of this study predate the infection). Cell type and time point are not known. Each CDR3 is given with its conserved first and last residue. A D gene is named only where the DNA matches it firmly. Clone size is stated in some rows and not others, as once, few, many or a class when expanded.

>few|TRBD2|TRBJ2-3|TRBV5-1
CASSLPGLAATDTQYF
TGCGCCAGCAGCCTTCCCGGACTAGCCGCCACAGATACGCAGTATTTT
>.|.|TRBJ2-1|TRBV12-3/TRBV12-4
CASSLPGTYNEQFF
TGTGCCAGCAGTTTGCCCGGGACCTACAATGAGCAGTTCTTC
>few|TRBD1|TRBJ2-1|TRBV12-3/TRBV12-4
CASNPGQPYNEQFF
TGTGCCAGCAACCCGGGACAGCCCTACAATGAGCAGTTCTTC
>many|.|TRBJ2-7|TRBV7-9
CASSEAASYEQYF
TGTGCCAGCAGCGAGGCAGCATCCTACGAGCAGTACTTC
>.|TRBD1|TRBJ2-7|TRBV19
CASSISPGQGNEQYF
TGTGCCAGTAGTATATCTCCGGGACAGGGAAACGAGCAGTACTTC
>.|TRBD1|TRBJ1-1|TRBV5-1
CASRPTGTANTEAFF
TGCGCCAGCAGACCCACCGGGACAGCGAACACTGAAGCTTTCTTT
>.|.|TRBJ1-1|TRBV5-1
CASSLEGQVNTEAFF
TGCGCCAGCAGCTTGGAGGGGCAAGTGAACACTGAAGCTTTCTTT
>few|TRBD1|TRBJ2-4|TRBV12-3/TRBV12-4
CASTGTGGEVNIQYF
TGTGCCAGCACCGGGACAGGGGGCGAGGTAAACATTCAGTACTTC
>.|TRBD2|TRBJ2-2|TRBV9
CASSELADTGELFF
TGTGCCAGCAGCGAACTAGCGGACACCGGGGAGCTGTTTTTT
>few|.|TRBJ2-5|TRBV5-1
CASAQAPEGTQYF
TGCGCCAGCGCACAGGCTCCGGAGGGGACCCAGTACTTC
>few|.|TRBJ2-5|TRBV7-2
CASSLGATLQETQYF
TGTGCCAGCAGCTTGGGGGCGACCCTCCAAGAGACCCAGTACTTC
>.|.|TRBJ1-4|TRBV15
CATSRVKGAEEKLFF
TGTGCCACCAGCAGAGTAAAGGGAGCGGAGGAAAAACTGTTTTTT
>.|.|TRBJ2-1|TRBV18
CASSPPEGGDYNEQFF
TGTGCCAGCTCACCACCCGAGGGGGGAGACTACAATGAGCAGTTCTTC
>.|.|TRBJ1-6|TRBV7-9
CASSLEGSRLTLHF
TGTGCCAGCAGCTTAGAGGGCAGCCGTCTCACCCTCCACTTT
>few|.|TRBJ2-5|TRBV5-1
CASSLTSARQETQYF
TGCGCCAGCAGCTTGACCAGCGCGAGGCAAGAGACCCAGTACTTC
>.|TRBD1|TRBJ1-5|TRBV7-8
CASSRGQGSSQPQHF
TGTGCCAGCAGCCGGGGACAGGGGTCAAGTCAGCCCCAGCATTTT
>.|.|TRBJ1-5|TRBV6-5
CASRGRGQPQHF
TGTGCCAGCAGGGGCCGGGGGCAACCCCAGCATTTT
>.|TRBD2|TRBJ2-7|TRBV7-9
CASSTSGGPRVEQYF
TGTGCCAGCAGCACGAGCGGGGGACCCCGGGTCGAGCAGTACTTC
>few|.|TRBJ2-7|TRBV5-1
CASSSFGASAYEQYF
TGCGCCAGCAGCTCCTTCGGTGCTAGCGCCTACGAGCAGTACTTC
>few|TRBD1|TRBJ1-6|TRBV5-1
CASSRSGTENSPLHF
TGCGCCAGCAGCCGCAGCGGGACAGAAAATTCACCCCTCCACTTT
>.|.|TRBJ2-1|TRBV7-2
CASSPQNLRGQFF
TGTGCCAGCAGCCCACAGAACCTCAGGGGGCAGTTCTTC
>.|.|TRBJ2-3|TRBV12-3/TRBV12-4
CASSFVAAPGTDTQYF
TGTGCCAGCAGTTTCGTTGCGGCCCCTGGCACAGATACGCAGTATTTT
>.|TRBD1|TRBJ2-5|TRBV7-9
CASSSDRGSVGETQYF
TGTGCCAGCAGCTCGGACAGGGGGAGCGTAGGAGAGACCCAGTACTTC
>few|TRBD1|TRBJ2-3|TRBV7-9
CASSRTGVTDTQYF
TGTGCCAGCAGCAGAACAGGGGTCACAGATACGCAGTATTTT
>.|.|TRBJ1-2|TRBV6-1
CASSHSGPNGYTF
TGTGCCAGCAGTCACTCAGGGCCGAATGGCTACACCTTC
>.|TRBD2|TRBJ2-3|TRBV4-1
CASSQGESSGVTDTQYF
TGCGCCAGCAGCCAAGGCGAATCGAGCGGGGTCACAGATACGCAGTATTTT
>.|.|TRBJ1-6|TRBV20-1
CSARDNDRYSPLHF
TGCAGTGCTAGAGATAATGACCGTTATTCACCCCTCCACTTT
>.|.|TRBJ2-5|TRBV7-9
CASSGATTETQYF
TGTGCCAGCAGTGGGGCGACGACGGAGACCCAGTACTTC
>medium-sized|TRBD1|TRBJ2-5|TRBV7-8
CASSSSRGYEETQYF
TGTGCCAGCAGCTCCAGCAGGGGGTATGAAGAGACCCAGTACTTC
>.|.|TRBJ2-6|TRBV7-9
CASSIREWIHPGANVLTF
TGTGCCAGCAGCATCAGGGAATGGATTCACCCTGGGGCCAACGTCCTGACTTTC
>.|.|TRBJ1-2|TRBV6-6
CASSYSAAWDLGYGYTF
TGTGCCAGCAGTTACTCGGCCGCATGGGATCTCGGCTATGGCTACACCTTC
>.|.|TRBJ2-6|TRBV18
CASSPGIGAGANVLTF
TGTGCCAGCTCACCTGGGATCGGCGCTGGGGCCAACGTCCTGACTTTC
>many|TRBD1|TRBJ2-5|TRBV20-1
CSATGGQGVSSDLQETQYF
TGCAGTGCCACCGGTGGGCAGGGGGTTTCCTCCGACCTTCAAGAGACCCAGTACTTC
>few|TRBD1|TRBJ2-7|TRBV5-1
CASSPGTANTYEQYF
TGCGCCAGCAGTCCCGGGACAGCAAATACCTACGAGCAGTACTTC
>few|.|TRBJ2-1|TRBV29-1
CSVTFDRPVNNEQFF
TGCAGCGTTACCTTCGACAGACCGGTTAACAATGAGCAGTTCTTC
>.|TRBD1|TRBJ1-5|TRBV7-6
CASSLGAGGHLHF
TGTGCCAGCAGCTTAGGGGCAGGGGGTCACCTCCATTTT
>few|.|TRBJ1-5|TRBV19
CASKSRILSNQPQHF
TGTGCCAGTAAGTCAAGAATTCTGAGCAATCAGCCCCAGCATTTT